Below are 26 T cell receptor beta chains sequenced from a single sample in a study of OX40 agonist ivuxolimab in advanced cancers. Some clones are missing from TCRdb's copy, which holds only in-frame ones; the method was immunoSEQ multiplex PCR. The sample consists of around 66,000 clones, roughly nine tenths of them appearing once. The sample in question was CD4+ or CD8+ T cells sorted from blood, obtained in a trial of the OX40 agonist ivuxolimab. The receptors were sampled from an adult with an advanced solid tumor such as melanoma, head and neck, liver or kidney cancer.

In this sample, this clone turned up once. This chain connects TRBV7-3 to TRBJ1-1; D is possibly TRBD1 (5 bases). The CDR3 runs 13 residues. Germline CDR1 SGHTA, CDR2 FQGTGA. Trimming took off 0 bases at V and 6 bases at J, with 8 bases between the two ends. This CDR3 reads CASSLTTASEAFF. The CDR3 bases are TGTGCCAGCAGCTTAACGACAGCCTCTGAAGCTTTCTTT.

The chain joins TRBV5-4 to TRBJ1-1; tentatively, D is TRBD1 (5 bases). The V end lost 3 bases, the J end lost 1 base, and 13 bases lay between the germline ends. Germline V gives CDR1 SGHNT, CDR2 YYREEE (reference sequence). The CDR3 length is 15 residues. The CDR3 loop is CASSYWEGTNTEAFF. CDR3 coding DNA: TGTGCCAGCAGCTACTGGGAAGGGACGAACACTGAAGCTTTCTTT.

This chain links TRBV9 with TRBJ2-1; 7 nucleotides agree with TRBD2. The ends lost 6 bases at V and 0 bases at J; junction bases unmatched: 6. From germline, CDR1 is SGDLS and CDR2 YYNGEE. The CDR3 length is 15 residues. DNA for the CDR3: TGTGCCAGCACCCGCCTAGCGGACTCCTACAATGAGCAGTTCTTC. Protein: CASTRLADSYNEQFF.

V is TRBV7-8 and J is TRBJ2-7; D gene uncertain. V was trimmed by 5 bases and J by 3 bases, leaving 14 bases between them. Germline V lookup: CDR1 SGHVS, CDR2 FQNEAQ. The CDR3 totals 14 residues. CDR3 coding DNA: TGTGCCAGCAGCACAGAACTGGACGGCTACGAGCAGTACTTC. It specifies CASSTELDGYEQYF.

This chain connects TRBV4-3 to TRBJ1-6, with D hard to call. Trimming left V 0 bases short and J 6 bases short, with 9 bases between. The CDR3 runs 15 residues. CDR1 and CDR2 (germline): LGHNA, YSLEER. The CDR3 sequence: CASSQEVGFNSPLHF. CDR3 DNA sequence: TGCGCCAGCAGCCAAGAGGTGGGGTTTAATTCACCCCTCCACTTT.

This sequence joins TRBV13 and TRBJ2-6; 9 nucleotides agree with TRBD1. This CDR3 has 19 amino acids. CDR1 and CDR2 from the germline V gene are PRHDT and FYEKMQ (reference sequence). With 3 bases clipped from V and 9 bases from J, the junction kept 18 bases outside the gene matches. Here the CDR3 reads CASSFQGQGEHGIYNVLTF. DNA for the CDR3: TGTGCCAGCAGCTTTCAGGGACAGGGAGAACACGGGATCTACAACGTCCTGACTTTC.

The CDR3 spells CASSSWTGGNYGYTF. The DNA of the CDR3 is TGTGCCAGCAGTTCCTGGACAGGGGGTAACTATGGCTACACCTTC. The rearrangement joins TRBV28 to TRBJ1-2; 10 bases are a match to TRBD1. The CDR3 runs to 15 residues. Germline CDR1 and CDR2: MDHEN and SYDVKM. Trimming removed 4 bases from V and 1 base from J; junction bases left unmatched: 3.

The chain joins TRBV6-5 to TRBJ2-4, with a possible D match to TRBD2 (6 bases). CDR3 length equals 15 residues. V was pared by 7 bases and J by 6 bases, with 19 bases between. The V gene's germline CDR1 is MNHEY and CDR2 SVGAGI. The CDR3 loop reads CASTPGGGIRNIQYF. CDR3 nucleotide sequence: TGTGCCAGCACCCCCGGAGGAGGGATTCGAAACATTCAGTACTTC.

This clone was observed a few times. The chain has TRBV6-5 and TRBJ2-1; TRBD2 matches 12 bases. CDR3 length: 15 residues. Germline CDR1 and CDR2: MNHEY and SVGAGI. The V segment lost 6 bases and the J segment 9 bases; nucleotides outside the gene matches: 9. Written as DNA, the CDR3 is TGTGCCAGCAGGCCAGCTAGCGGGGGGGCTGGTGAGCAGTTCTTC. Translating gives CASRPASGGAGEQFF.

This chain connects TRBV5-4 to TRBJ2-4, with a tentative D call TRBD2 (5 bases). The CDR3 runs 15 residues. The germline CDR1 and CDR2 sequences are SGHNT and YYREEE (reference sequence). V was pared by 4 bases and J by 5 bases, with 16 bases between. In nucleotides, the CDR3 is TGTGCCAGCAGCGTTAAGGGTGGACTGGAAAACATTCAGTACTTC. Translated: CASSVKGGLENIQYF.

A few counts support this clone. The J gene is TRBJ2-7, the V gene TRBV5-4, with 8 bases aligning to TRBD2. This CDR3 region has 15 residues. CDR1 is SGHNT, CDR2 YYREEE, per germline (reference sequence). The ends lost 0 bases at V and 3 bases at J; junction bases unmatched: 5. CDR3 amino acids: CASSLGAGGLYEQYF. The CDR3 DNA is TGTGCCAGCAGCTTGGGGGCGGGAGGCCTCTACGAGCAGTACTTC.

This chain connects TRBV28 to TRBJ1-2; the D is unclear. V shed 1 base and J shed 1 base, with 10 bases lying between them. Germline V CDR1 and CDR2: MDHEN, SYDVKM. The length of the CDR3 is 15 residues. The CDR3 region has the DNA TGTGCCAGCAGTTTATTGTCCGACCGTAACTATGGCTACACCTTC. Residues: CASSLLSDRNYGYTF.

The V call is TRBV7-3, the J call TRBJ2-2; TRBD1 is a possible D gene (6 bases). In germline, CDR1 is SGHTA, CDR2 FQGTGA. Trimming took off 1 base at V and 2 bases at J, with 11 bases between the two ends. This CDR3 contains 16 residues. CDR3 residues: CASSLIGTPNTGELFF. CDR3 DNA sequence: TGTGCCAGCAGCTTAATTGGGACACCCAACACCGGGGAGCTGTTTTTT.

The chain couples TRBV6-6 to TRBJ1-5; D unresolved. Germline V gene sequence: CDR1 MNHNY, CDR2 SVGAGI (reference sequence). This CDR3 spans 13 amino acids. Trimming removed 3 bases from V and 7 bases from J, with 10 bases in between. In DNA form, the CDR3 reads TGTGCCAGCAGTTATGAGGGAAGGCAGCCCCAGCATTTT. Translated, it gives CASSYEGRQPQHF.

The V and J genes are TRBV28 and TRBJ2-5; 10 nucleotides agree with TRBD1. J lost 1 base, V lost 4 bases, and 0 bases had no gene match. This CDR3 spans 14 amino acids. Germline V gene sequence: CDR1 MDHEN, CDR2 SYDVKM. The CDR3 region is CASSWTGGQETQYF. The CDR3 DNA sequence: TGTGCCAGCAGTTGGACAGGGGGCCAAGAGACCCAGTACTTC.

This chain uses TRBV28 with TRBJ1-5; D gene uncertain. The CDR3 loop spans 15 amino acids. The V end lost 4 bases, the J end lost 3 bases, and 13 bases lay between the germline ends. The germline V gene has CDR1 MDHEN and CDR2 SYDVKM. Written as DNA, the CDR3 is TGTGCCAGCAGTTCCCCACAGAAATTCAATCAGCCCCAGCATTTT. Translation: CASSSPQKFNQPQHF.

This clone occurred once. In DNA, the CDR3 is TGTGCCAGCTCACCCATTTCCGCCGGGGCCAACGTCCTGACTTTC. This translates into CASSPISAGANVLTF. The chain recombines TRBV18 with TRBJ2-6; D is unclear. The germline CDR1 and CDR2 sequences are KGHSH and LQKENI. The CDR3 consists of 15 residues. V lost 3 bases to trimming and J lost 4 bases, with 10 bases between them.

The chain has TRBV5-5 and TRBJ1-2; TRBD1 matches 8 bases. The V and J ends lost 3 bases and 7 bases, in that order; junction bases with no gene match: 14. The V gene's germline CDR1 is SGHKS and CDR2 YYEKEE (reference sequence). This CDR3 is 16 amino acids long. The CDR3 region has the DNA TGTGCCAGCAGCTCTCCAGGGGGCACGGTCTCAGGTGGCTACACCTTC. This codes for CASSSPGGTVSGGYTF.

The chain uses TRBV5-4 and TRBJ2-5; no clear D. The CDR3 contains 13 residues. CDR1 and CDR2 from the germline V gene are SGHNT and YYREEE (reference sequence). The V end was cut by 7 bases, the J end by 1 base, with 11 bases between. CDR3 DNA sequence: TGTGCCAGCGCCCGGGCGGCCCAAGAGACCCAGTACTTC. Translated: CASARAAQETQYF.

V gene TRBV9 combines with J gene TRBJ2-3; D might be TRBD2 (5 bases). Per the germline V gene, CDR1 is SGDLS and CDR2 is YYNGEE. Trimming took 0 bases from V and 6 from J, leaving 11 bases between them. There are 14 residues in the CDR3. CDR3 amino acids: CASSVGTSGDTQYF. The CDR3 DNA follows: TGTGCCAGCAGCGTAGGGACTTCCGGGGATACGCAGTATTTT.

The genes are TRBV5-8 and TRBJ2-3; D unclear. V was clipped by 1 base and J by 5 bases, with 17 bases between them. There are 16 residues in the CDR3. Germline V gene data show CDR1 as SGHTS and CDR2 as YDEGEE. This CDR3 reads CASSLLLEVALDTQYF. The CDR3 nucleotides are TGTGCCAGCAGCTTGCTCTTAGAGGTCGCTCTAGATACGCAGTATTTT.

Concerning this clone itself: The CDR3 carries no conserved terminal phenylalanine or tryptophan, so it likely arises from a read error. No DNA is shown, since the ends of the CDR3 on it are uncertain; the CDR3 is the one TCRdb lists. The chain combines TRBV7-2 with TRBJ1-1. CDR1 is SGHTA, CDR2 FQGNSA, per germline. The CDR3 spans 11 amino acids, including both terminal residues. The CDR3 sequence: CASSLGTVDII.

V and J are TRBV5-6 and TRBJ2-5; D unresolved. The CDR3 totals 16 residues. In germline, CDR1 is SGHDT, CDR2 YYEEEE. The V end lost 0 bases, the J end lost 1 base, and 13 bases lay between the germline ends. The CDR3 DNA reads TGTGCCAGCAGCTTGGATGTAGGGATCGCCCAAGAGACCCAGTACTTC. Translated: CASSLDVGIAQETQYF.

The rearrangement uses TRBV9 and TRBJ2-1; 9 nucleotides align to TRBD2. This CDR3 comprises 16 residues. From germline, CDR1 is SGDLS and CDR2 YYNGEE. V dropped 0 bases and J dropped 2; count of bases not matched to a gene: 3. For the CDR3, the DNA is TGTGCCAGCAGCGTAGGGGGACTAGCCACCTACAATGAGCAGTTCTTC. It encodes CASSVGGLATYNEQFF.

The chain combines TRBV5-4 with TRBJ2-2, with D perhaps matching TRBD2 (7 bases). The germline V gene has CDR1 SGHNT and CDR2 YYREEE (reference sequence). The CDR3 contains 17 residues. V lost 0 bases and J 2 bases, leaving 14 bases between the germline ends. The CDR3 DNA follows: TGTGCCAGCAGCTTGGGGGCGGGGGCGGTTAACACCGGGGAGCTGTTTTTT. Translating it yields CASSLGAGAVNTGELFF.

The chain uses TRBV2 and TRBJ1-1, with 10 bases aligning to TRBD1. There are 14 residues in the CDR3. V lost 8 bases, J lost 1 base, and 4 bases stayed unmatched. The V gene's germline CDR1 is SNHLY and CDR2 FYNNEI. This CDR3 reads CASVRTGGNTEAFF. The CDR3 nucleotides are TGTGCCAGCGTACGGACAGGGGGGAACACTGAAGCTTTCTTT. The full variable domain, in which reference TRBV2 and TRBJ1-1 provide the parts outside the CDR3, is EPEVTQTPSHQVTQMGQEVILRCVPISNHLYFYWYRQILGQKVEFLVSFYNNEISEKSEIFDDQFSVERPDGSNFTLKIRSTKLEDSAMYFCASVRTGGNTEAFFGQGTRLTVV.